Presented here are 28 T cell receptor beta chains from one specimen sequenced in a study of graft-versus-host responses after intestinal transplantation. Researchers processed graft tissue to release intraepithelial and lamina propria lymphocytes. The repertoire was sequenced with immunoSEQ multiplex PCR; TCRdb's copy has only in-frame clones and lacks some. The sample carries 3,500 to 5,000 clones, approximately 85% recorded once. The sample here was ileum tissue, taken 650 to 670 days after intestinal transplant. These receptors were collected from a human patient who received an intestinal transplant, so some T cells may come from the graft donor.

The genes are TRBV29-1 and TRBJ2-5; the D gene is possibly TRBD1 (7 bases). The J call is uncertain, as TRBJ2-7 better fits the DNA end. In germline, CDR1 is SQVTM, CDR2 ANQGSEA. This CDR3 spans 14 amino acids. Here the CDR3 DNA reads TGCAGCGCCCAGGGGGTGAGGGGGGCCTACGAGCAGTACTTC. Translated: CSAQGVRGAYEQYF.

The chain joins TRBV10-3 to TRBJ1-4, with TRBD1 as a possible D gene (5 bases). V lost 10 bases and J lost 2, with 17 bases in between. Germline loops: CDR1 ENHRY, CDR2 SYGVKD. This CDR3 spans 15 amino acids. DNA of the CDR3: TGTGCCACCACCGACAGAACCTCCACTAATGAAAAACTGTTTTTT. Protein sequence: CATTDRTSTNEKLFF.

CDR3: CASSLSEYLMNTEAFF. CDR3 nucleotide sequence: TGTGCCAGTAGTCTCTCAGAATATTTAATGAACACTGAAGCTTTCTTT. The chain employs TRBV19 and TRBJ1-1; no firm D call. This CDR3 contains 16 residues. Trimming took off 5 bases at V and 0 bases at J, with 16 bases between the two ends. Looked up from germline, CDR1 is LNHDA and CDR2 is SQIVND (reference sequence).

V and J are TRBV11-3 and TRBJ1-1; D not resolved. The CDR3 is made up of 16 amino acids. Germline CDR1 and CDR2: SGHNT and YENEEA. Trimming took 0 bases from V and 3 from J, leaving 14 bases between them. CDR3 coding DNA: TGTGCCAGCAGCTTAGATTGGTCCGACGGATACACTGAAGCTTTCTTT. Its translation is CASSLDWSDGYTEAFF.

The rearrangement joins TRBV4-1 to TRBJ2-7, with D unclear. Trimming pared 0 bases from V and 4 bases from J, leaving 16 bases between. The length of the CDR3 is 16 residues. Germline CDR1 and CDR2: MGHRA and YSYEKL. The CDR3 DNA reads TGCGCCAGCAGCCAAGATTGGATAGGGAATCGGTACGAGCAGTACTTC. Its translation is CASSQDWIGNRYEQYF.

The rearrangement joins TRBV6-5 to TRBJ2-3; D remains ambiguous. V was trimmed by 5 bases and J by 2 bases, leaving 11 bases between them. The germline gives CDR1 MNHEY, CDR2 SVGAGI. The CDR3 length is 14 residues. The CDR3 reads CASSDDGPTDTQYF. The CDR3, as DNA: TGTGCCAGCAGTGACGATGGACCCACAGATACGCAGTATTTT.

The chain joins TRBV10-3 to TRBJ2-4, with a weak D call TRBD1 (5 bases). The germline V gene encodes CDR1 ENHRY and CDR2 SYGVKD. This CDR3 spans 15 amino acids. V was shortened by 2 bases and J by 6 bases, with 14 bases between the two germline ends. The CDR3 is CAISEDPGNRNIQYF. CDR3 nucleotide sequence: TGTGCCATCAGTGAGGACCCAGGGAACCGAAACATTCAGTACTTC.

The chain is built from TRBV27 and TRBJ1-2; 7 nucleotides line up with TRBD1. With V trimmed by 5 bases and J by 2 bases, 2 bases remained unmatched. The CDR3 totals 13 residues. From germline, CDR1 is MNHEY and CDR2 SMNVEV (reference sequence). The CDR3 sequence: CASSMGQNYGYTF. The CDR3 bases are TGTGCCAGCAGTATGGGACAGAACTATGGCTACACCTTC.

The J gene is TRBJ2-6, the V gene TRBV29-1; D gene unclear. Trimming removed 6 bases at V and 4 bases at J, with 13 bases between. The CDR3 is 14 amino acids. Germline V gene sequence: CDR1 SQVTM, CDR2 ANQGSEA. CDR3 protein: CSVAVSSGANVLTF. Here the CDR3 DNA reads TGCAGCGTCGCAGTAAGCTCGGGGGCCAACGTCCTGACTTTC.

This clone was observed a single time. V gene TRBV5-1 combines with J gene TRBJ2-7; D assignment may be TRBD1 or TRBD2 (6 bases each). Germline loops: CDR1 SGHRS, CDR2 YFSETQ. V was pared by 4 bases and J by 3 bases, with 8 bases between. There are 12 residues in the CDR3. The CDR3 loop is CASSEGGYEQYF. The CDR3 region has the DNA TGCGCCAGCAGCGAGGGGGGCTACGAGCAGTACTTC.

This sequence joins TRBV7-7 and TRBJ2-2; unclear D gene. The CDR3 has 14 amino acids. Trimming stripped 8 bases from V and 0 bases from J, with 10 bases between. Germline V gives CDR1 SSHAT, CDR2 FNYEAQ (reference sequence). The CDR3 bases are TGTGCCAGCGGAGAGCTCGCGAACACCGGGGAGCTGTTTTTT. Its protein product is CASGELANTGELFF.

The chain has TRBV10-3 and TRBJ2-3; 7 bases map to TRBD1. CDR1 and CDR2 (germline): ENHRY, SYGVKD. The CDR3 contains 15 residues. V was pared by 5 bases and J by 9 bases, with 14 bases of the junction left unmatched. The CDR3 here is CAISSGTVALTTQYF. The DNA of the CDR3 is TGTGCCATCAGTTCCGGGACAGTGGCACTTACGACGCAGTATTTT.

The sample holds one count of this clone. The rearrangement links TRBV2 to TRBJ2-1; 7 bases agree with TRBD1. The CDR3 sequence is 14 residues long. The trim removed 5 bases at V and 3 bases at J, leaving 4 bases unmatched. CDR1 and CDR2 (germline): SNHLY, FYNNEI. CDR3 in DNA: TGTGCCAGCAGTCCCAGGGACAGCTACAATGAGCAGTTCTTC. It encodes CASSPRDSYNEQFF.

This clone was counted a few times. The V call is TRBV5-6, the J call TRBJ2-3; TRBD2 matches at 8 bases. CDR1 and CDR2 from the germline V gene are SGHDT and YYEEEE. The CDR3 loop spans 16 amino acids. The trim removed 1 base at V and 3 bases at J, leaving 7 bases unmatched. The CDR3 spells CASSLLSQRGTDTQYF. The CDR3 DNA is TGTGCCAGCAGCTTGTTGTCCCAGCGGGGGACAGATACGCAGTATTTT.

In its sample, this clone was seen once. V usage is TRBV7-2 and J usage is TRBJ2-7, with 12 bases lining up with TRBD2. The CDR3 consists of 13 residues. J was trimmed by 3 bases and V by 10 bases; bases with no gene match: 4. The V gene's germline CDR1 is SGHTA and CDR2 FQGNSA. DNA of the CDR3: TGTGCCACCAAACTAGCGGGGGGCTACGAGCAGTACTTC. It yields the protein CATKLAGGYEQYF.

The V call is TRBV5-1, the J call TRBJ2-1; 11 bases fit TRBD2. Germline trimming cut 3 bases from V and 11 bases from J; bases unmatched to any gene: 7. This CDR3 region has 14 residues. Germline assignment: CDR1 SGHRS and CDR2 YFSETQ. The CDR3 DNA is TGCGCCAGCAGCTATTCCGGGACTAGCGGACAGCAGTTCTTC. Translation gives CASSYSGTSGQQFF.

As to this clone: The junction does not match germline at one end; this may be a read error. The chain carries TRBV30 and TRBJ1-2, with 8 bases identical to TRBD1. Germline CDR1 GTSNPN, CDR2 SVGIG (reference sequence). CDR3 length equals 14 residues. CDR3 sequence (DNA): TGCGCCTGGAACCCAGGGGGCCCCTTCTATGGCTACGCCTTC. Translating gives CAWNPGGPFYGYAF.

V gene TRBV7-2 combines with J gene TRBJ2-5; D is tentatively TRBD1 or TRBD2 (5 bases each). V lost 5 bases to trimming and J lost 2 bases, with 15 bases between them. The CDR3 consists of 15 residues. CDR1 is SGHTA and CDR2 is FQGNSA in the germline V gene. CDR3 sequence (DNA): TGTGCCAGCAGCGCCGATTCGGGACGACAAGAGACCCAGTACTTC. Its protein product is CASSADSGRQETQYF.

The chain has TRBV15 and TRBJ2-7; possible D gene TRBD1, 7 bases. The CDR3 is made up of 15 amino acids. V was shortened by 3 bases and J by 5 bases, with 17 bases between the two germline ends. Looked up from germline, CDR1 is LNHNV and CDR2 is YYDKDF (reference sequence). CDR3 loop: CATSRGGTGVHEQYF. The CDR3 region has the DNA TGTGCCACCAGCAGGGGGGGAACAGGGGTACACGAGCAGTACTTC.

V and J are TRBV4-1 and TRBJ2-3, with 10 bases aligning to TRBD2. This CDR3 region has 18 residues. J lost 0 bases, V lost 3 bases, and 9 bases had no gene match. Germline V gives CDR1 MGHRA, CDR2 YSYEKL. The CDR3 region has the DNA TGCGCCAGCAGCCATGGGAAGAGCGGGGGGGCGAGCACAGATACGCAGTATTTT. Translating it yields CASSHGKSGGASTDTQYF.

The chain combines TRBV14 with TRBJ2-5; TRBD2 matches 9 bases. The CDR3 is made up of 14 amino acids. The germline CDR1 and CDR2 sequences are SGHDN and FVKESK. V lost 5 bases to trimming and J lost 5 bases; unmatched junction nucleotides: 6. The DNA for the CDR3 is TGTGCCAGCAGCAGACTAGCGGTGGGGGAGACCCAGTACTTC. The encoded protein is CASSRLAVGETQYF.

The V call is TRBV4-1, the J call TRBJ1-3, with D uncertain. Germline loops: CDR1 MGHRA, CDR2 YSYEKL. The V end lost 0 bases, the J end lost 0 bases, and 9 bases lay between the germline ends. The CDR3 loop spans 16 amino acids. The CDR3 DNA reads TGCGCCAGCAGCCAAGATTACAGCCGCTCTGGAAACACCATATATTTT. Amino acids: CASSQDYSRSGNTIYF.

This clone has more than one count but fewer than ten. The V gene is TRBV5-4, the J gene TRBJ2-3; possibly TRBD2 for D (6 bases). CDR1 and CDR2 (germline): SGHNT, YYREEE (reference sequence). V lost 6 bases and J lost 1, with 12 bases in between. The CDR3 spans 14 residues. Here the CDR3 DNA reads TGTGCCAGCAACAAGAGGGAGGGCACAGATACGCAGTATTTT. It codes for CASNKREGTDTQYF.

The J gene is TRBJ2-5, the V gene TRBV6-1, with D uncertain. The ends were cut back, 4 bases at V and 5 bases at J, with 11 bases in the middle. The V gene's germline CDR1 is MNHNS and CDR2 SASEGT. The CDR3 totals 13 residues. The CDR3 sequence: CASSVVPLETQYF. In DNA, the CDR3 is TGTGCCAGCAGTGTCGTCCCCTTGGAGACCCAGTACTTC.

This chain links TRBV29-1 with TRBJ2-7; 7 nucleotides line up with TRBD2. The CDR3 runs to 14 residues. With 6 bases clipped from V and 1 base from J, the junction kept 9 bases outside the gene matches. Germline V gives CDR1 SQVTM, CDR2 ANQGSEA. The CDR3 loop is CSVAASGISYEQYF. The CDR3 bases are TGCAGCGTGGCGGCTAGCGGAATATCCTACGAGCAGTACTTC.

The V and J genes are TRBV11-3 and TRBJ2-2, with D uncertain. This CDR3 is built from 13 residues. Between the trimmed V and J ends, which lost 1 base and 3 bases, there was a span of 3 bases. Germline CDR1 reads SGHNT; CDR2 reads YENEEA. CDR3: CASSLVHTGELFF. CDR3 DNA sequence: TGTGCCAGCAGCTTAGTACACACCGGGGAGCTGTTTTTT.

In its sample, this clone was seen a few times. The CDR3 spells CASSNSGPYNEQFF. In DNA form, the CDR3 reads TGTGCCAGTAGTAACAGCGGCCCCTACAATGAGCAGTTCTTC. The gene calls are TRBV19 and TRBJ2-1, with D possibly matching TRBD2 (5 bases). The germline V gene has CDR1 LNHDA and CDR2 SQIVND (reference sequence). This CDR3 contains 14 residues. The germline V and J ends were trimmed by 4 bases and 2 bases, with 9 bases remaining between them.

This chain uses TRBV6-5 with TRBJ1-2; tentatively, D is TRBD1 (6 bases). The CDR3 consists of 13 residues. Germline lookup yields CDR1 MNHEY and CDR2 SVGAGI. Trimming left V 2 bases short and J 5 bases short, with 9 bases between. CDR3 sequence reads: CASSYDRTYGYTF. CDR3 DNA sequence: TGTGCCAGCAGTTACGACAGGACATATGGCTACACCTTC.